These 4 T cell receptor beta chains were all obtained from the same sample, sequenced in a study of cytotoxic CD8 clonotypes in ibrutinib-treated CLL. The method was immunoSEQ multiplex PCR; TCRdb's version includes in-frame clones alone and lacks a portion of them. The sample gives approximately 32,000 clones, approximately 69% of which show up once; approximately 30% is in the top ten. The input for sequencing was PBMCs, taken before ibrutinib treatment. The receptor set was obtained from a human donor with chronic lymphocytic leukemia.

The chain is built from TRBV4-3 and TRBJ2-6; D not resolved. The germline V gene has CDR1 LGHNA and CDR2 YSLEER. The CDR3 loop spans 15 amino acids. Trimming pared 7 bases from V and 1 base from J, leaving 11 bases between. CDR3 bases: TGCGCCAGCAAGCAGACGGATTCTGGGGCCAACGTCCTGACTTTC. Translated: CASKQTDSGANVLTF.

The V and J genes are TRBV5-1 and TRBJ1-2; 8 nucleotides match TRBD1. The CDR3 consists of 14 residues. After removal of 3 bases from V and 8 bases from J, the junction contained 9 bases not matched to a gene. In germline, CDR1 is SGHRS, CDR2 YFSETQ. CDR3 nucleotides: TGCGCCAGCAGCTCCGGGACAGGTCCGGGAGGCTACACCTTC. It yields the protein CASSSGTGPGGYTF.

CDR3 sequence (DNA): TGTGCCAGCAGCCCTACCACAGGGTTAGGCTACACCTTC. It translates to CASSPTTGLGYTF. The chain recombines TRBV4-2 with TRBJ1-2; TRBD1 might be the D (6 bases). The CDR3 totals 13 residues. Deletions cut 4 bases from V and 8 bases from J, with 14 bases between. The germline V gene encodes CDR1 LGHNA and CDR2 YNFKEQ.

The DNA for the CDR3 is TGTGCCAGCAGCGTAGTGGGTGAGCAGTTCTTC. Encoded protein: CASSVVGEQFF. The rearrangement joins TRBV9 to TRBJ2-1; D unclear. Trimming removed 0 bases at V and 9 bases at J, with 4 bases between. From germline, CDR1 is SGDLS and CDR2 YYNGEE. CDR3 length: 11 amino acids.